The table lists the clone carrying this T cell receptor beta chain with many counts. Its antigen is still unknown. The V end lost 1 base, the J end lost 7 bases, and 11 bases lay between the germline ends. CDR1 and CDR2 (germline): SGHTA, FQGNSA. There are 15 residues in the CDR3. MiXCR was run by TCRdb on the reads, yielding one entry per CDR3 protein. The sample lists some 800,000 distinct CDR3 sequences, around a third occurring once. This record comes from a study of T cell repertoires in cytomegalovirus infection. Study summary: CMV infection plus the matching HLA type was flagged by public TCR beta signatures.

The chain joins TRBV7-2 to TRBJ1-6; no clear D. The sequence was obtained from a human donor in good health (CMV status not recorded). Some clones in this sample may be carry-over from other donors' samples. The input for sequencing was cultured CD8+ T cells from PBMCs, taken from culture after CMV antigen stimulation. CDR3 amino acids: CASSLDADLNSPLHF. The CDR3 DNA follows: TGTGCCAGCAGCTTAGATGCAGACCTCAATTCACCCCTCCACTTT.